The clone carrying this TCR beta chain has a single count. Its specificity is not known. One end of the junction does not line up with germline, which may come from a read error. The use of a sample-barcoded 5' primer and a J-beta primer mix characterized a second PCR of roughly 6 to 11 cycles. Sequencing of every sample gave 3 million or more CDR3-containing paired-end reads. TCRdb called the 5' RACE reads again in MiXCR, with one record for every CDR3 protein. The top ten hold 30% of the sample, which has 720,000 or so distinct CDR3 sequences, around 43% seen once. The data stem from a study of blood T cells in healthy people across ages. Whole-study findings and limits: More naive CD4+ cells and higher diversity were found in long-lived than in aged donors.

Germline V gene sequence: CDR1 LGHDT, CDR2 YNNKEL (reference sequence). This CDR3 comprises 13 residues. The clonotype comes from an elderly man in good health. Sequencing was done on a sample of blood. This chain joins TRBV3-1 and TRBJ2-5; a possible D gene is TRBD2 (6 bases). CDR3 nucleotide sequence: TGTGCCAGCGGCCATGGGAGGTCCGGGGAGCAGTACTTC. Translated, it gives CASGHGRSGEQYF.